This T cell receptor (beta chain) was retrieved from a study of T-cell reconstitution after alpha-beta-depleted transplantation in children. Unique molecular identifiers were used in preparing the TCRbeta library. In TCRdb, the PCR reads were re-called with MiXCR into one record per CDR3 protein. The table shows 450,000 to 550,000 distinct CDR3 sequences, with about an eighth occurring only once. General study results and limits: Newly produced T cells mostly accounted for T-cell counts and diversity one year post-transplant. From surviving recipient T cells and thymic progenitors came the high day-60 TCRbeta diversity observed in some patients. After transplant, at about two months, alpha-beta T cells were reportedly derived from several hundred expanded graft clones.

This clonotype was observed at least ten times. Its antigen is unidentified. Trimming at V came to 1 base and at J to 5 bases, leaving 4 bases not matched to a gene. This CDR3 comprises 15 residues. The germline CDR1 and CDR2 sequences are SGHTA and FQGNSA. The chain employs TRBV7-2 and TRBJ2-7, with 11 bases aligning to TRBD2. The material sequenced was PBMCs, mostly from graft donor cells, taken 180 days after TCRalphabeta/CD19-depleted stem cell transplant. This TCR was recovered from a female patient aged 2-15 years who had a stem cell transplant for aplastic anemia, so the T cells may come from the graft donor. CDR3 sequence: CASSLETSGSHEQYF. The CDR3 nucleotides are TGTGCCAGCAGCTTAGAAACTAGCGGGAGCCACGAGCAGTACTTC. Based on the CDR3 plus reference TRBV7-2 and TRBJ2-7, the full variable domain is GAGVSQSPSNKVTEKGKDVELRCDPISGHTALYWYRQSLGQGLEFLIYFQGNSAPDKSGLPSDRFSAERTGGSVSTLTIQRTQQEDSAVYLCASSLETSGSHEQYFGPGTRLTVT.